The T cell receptor (beta chain) under discussion was sequenced for a study of blood T cell repertoires in COVID-19. Background on the study: COVID-19 samples collected from the United States, Italy and Spain covered acute and convalescent phases. Nucleic acid was either cDNA or gDNA, and it came from T cells, B-cell-depleted T cells, or PBMCs.

This clone was counted only a few times. The CDR3 totals 16 residues. Trimming at V came to 5 bases and at J to 1 base, leaving 7 bases not matched to a gene. Germline lookup yields CDR1 SGHTA and CDR2 FQGNSA. In the original processing: How many nucleated cells were present was estimated from reference gene primer amplification. Here immunoSEQ multiplex PCR was the method, and the copy in TCRdb shows in-frame clones only, minus some. V and J calls and clone size follow that table, whereas D and trimming were derived from the DNA. The sample includes 230,000 or so clones, approximately 84% of them seen just once.

The clonotype comes from a man aged 40-50 years with active or convalescent COVID-19. The sequenced sample was peripheral blood. The chain links TRBV7-2 to TRBJ1-5; 8 nucleotides align to TRBD1. CDR3 bases: TGTGCCAGCAGCCCGGGGGACAGGAGGAGCAATCAGCCCCAGCATTTT. It yields the protein CASSPGDRRSNQPQHF.